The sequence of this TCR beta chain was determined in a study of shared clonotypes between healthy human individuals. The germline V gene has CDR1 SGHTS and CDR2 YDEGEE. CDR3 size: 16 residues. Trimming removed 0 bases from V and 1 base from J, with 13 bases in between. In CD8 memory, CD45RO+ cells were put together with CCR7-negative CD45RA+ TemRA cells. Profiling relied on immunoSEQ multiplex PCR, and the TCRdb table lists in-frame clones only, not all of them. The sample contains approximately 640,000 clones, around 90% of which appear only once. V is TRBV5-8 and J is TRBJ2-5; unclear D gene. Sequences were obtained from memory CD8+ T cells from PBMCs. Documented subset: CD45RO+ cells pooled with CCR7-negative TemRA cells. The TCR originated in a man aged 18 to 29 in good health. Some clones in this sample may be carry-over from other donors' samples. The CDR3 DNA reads TGTGCCAGCAGCTTGGTGGGCACCTACCCCCAAGAGACCCAGTACTTC. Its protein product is CASSLVGTYPQETQYF.